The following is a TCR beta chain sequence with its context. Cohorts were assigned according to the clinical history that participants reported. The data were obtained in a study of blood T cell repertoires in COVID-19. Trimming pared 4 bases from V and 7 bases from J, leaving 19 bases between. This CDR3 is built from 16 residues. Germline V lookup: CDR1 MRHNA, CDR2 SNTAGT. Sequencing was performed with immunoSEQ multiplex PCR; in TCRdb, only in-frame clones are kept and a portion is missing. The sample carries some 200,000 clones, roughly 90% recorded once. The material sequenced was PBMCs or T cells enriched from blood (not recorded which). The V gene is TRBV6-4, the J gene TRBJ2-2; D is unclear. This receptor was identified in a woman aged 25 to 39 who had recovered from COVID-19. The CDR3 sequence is CASSVEFDTTVGELFF. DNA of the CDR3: TGTGCCAGCAGTGTTGAGTTTGACACCACAGTCGGGGAGCTGTTTTTT.